These 30 T cell receptor beta chains were all obtained from the same sample, sequenced in a study of cytomegalovirus exposure and HLA in healthy donors. Researchers ran the PCR with 60 Vbeta and 13 Jbeta primers. Here immunoSEQ multiplex PCR was the method, and the copy in TCRdb shows in-frame clones only, minus some. The table shows around 150,000 clones, with approximately 60% occurring only once. Material for sequencing was PBMCs. These receptors were collected from a human donor in good health.

The rearrangement links TRBV6-1 to TRBJ2-7, with 12 bases identical to TRBD2. This CDR3 contains 15 residues. Trimming removed 7 bases from V and 0 bases from J; junction bases left unmatched: 4. Germline V gene data show CDR1 as MNHNS and CDR2 as SASEGT. CDR3 in amino acids: CASNPTSGSSYEQYF. In DNA, the CDR3 is TGTGCCAGCAACCCGACTAGCGGGAGCTCCTACGAGCAGTACTTC.

The chain employs TRBV2 and TRBJ1-2; TRBD1 agrees at 7 bases. This CDR3 spans 16 amino acids. Trimming took 0 bases from V and 7 from J; bases not matched to a gene: 11. The germline gives CDR1 SNHLY, CDR2 FYNNEI. The CDR3 spells CASSEATPGGPGGYTF. In nucleotides, the CDR3 is TGTGCCAGCAGTGAAGCCACCCCAGGGGGGCCGGGTGGCTACACCTTC. The whole variable domain, filled in from reference TRBV2 and TRBJ1-2, reads EPEVTQTPSHQVTQMGQEVILRCVPISNHLYFYWYRQILGQKVEFLVSFYNNEISEKSEIFDDQFSVERPDGSNFTLKIRSTKLEDSAMYFCASSEATPGGPGGYTFGSGTRLTVV.

The J gene is TRBJ2-2, the V gene TRBV5-4; TRBD2 matches at 7 bases. CDR1 and CDR2 (germline): SGHNT, YYREEE (reference sequence). The CDR3 is 16 amino acids. V dropped 3 bases and J dropped 4; count of bases not matched to a gene: 9. CDR3 in DNA: TGTGCCAGCAGCTCCGGACTAGACCCCGCCACCGGGGAGCTGTTTTTT. Its translation: CASSSGLDPATGELFF. Full variable domain (remainder filled in from reference TRBV5-4 and TRBJ2-2): ETGVTQSPTHLIKTRGQQVTLRCSSQSGHNTVSWYQQALGQGPQFIFQYYREEENGRGNFPPRFSGLQFPNYSSELNVNALELDDSALYLCASSSGLDPATGELFFGEGSRLTVL.

The chain is built from TRBV6-6 and TRBJ1-2, with 8 nucleotides matching TRBD1. The V gene end was trimmed by 5 bases and the J gene end by 8 bases; junction bases not matched to a gene: 10. This CDR3 spans 14 amino acids. Germline values: CDR1 MNHNY, CDR2 SVGAGI (reference sequence). The CDR3 spells CASSQGQGIGGYTF. The CDR3 DNA reads TGTGCCAGCAGTCAAGGACAGGGTATCGGCGGCTACACCTTC.

The DNA of the CDR3 is TGTGCCAGCAGCTTGGATTCTAGCGGCTACAATGAGCAGTTCTTC. Translating gives CASSLDSSGYNEQFF. The V and J genes are TRBV5-4 and TRBJ2-1; 7 bases map to TRBD2. The CDR3 loop spans 15 amino acids. The J segment lost 3 bases and the V segment lost 0 bases, leaving 3 bases of the junction unmatched. Germline loops: CDR1 SGHNT, CDR2 YYREEE (reference sequence).

V usage is TRBV27 and J usage is TRBJ2-5, with 9 bases identical to TRBD2. The CDR3 totals 15 residues. Trimming removed 1 base from V and 7 bases from J; junction bases left unmatched: 7. Per the germline V gene, CDR1 is MNHEY and CDR2 is SMNVEV (reference sequence). CDR3 sequence: CASSLWLAGRRTQYF. The CDR3 nucleotides are TGTGCCAGCAGTTTATGGCTAGCGGGGAGGCGGACCCAGTACTTC.

V gene TRBV27 combines with J gene TRBJ2-7, with 13 bases aligning to TRBD2. CDR3 length equals 18 residues. Germline V gene data show CDR1 as MNHEY and CDR2 as SMNVEV (reference sequence). Losses at the gene ends were 3 bases for V and 0 bases for J; bases not matched to a gene: 8. The CDR3 DNA reads TGTGCCAGCAGTTTCACGGGACTAGCGGGGCGCAGCTCCTACGAGCAGTACTTC. Encoded protein: CASSFTGLAGRSSYEQYF.

This clone was seen a handful of times. This chain uses TRBV7-9 with TRBJ1-1; maybe TRBD1 (5 bases). CDR3 length equals 15 residues. The V end lost 4 bases, the J end lost 5 bases, and 17 bases lay between the germline ends. The germline V gene encodes CDR1 SEHNR and CDR2 FQNEAQ (reference sequence). CDR3 protein: CASSSTRGGRTEAFF. In nucleotides, the CDR3 is TGTGCCAGCAGCTCTACCCGGGGGGGTCGGACTGAAGCTTTCTTT.

This chain joins TRBV7-3 and TRBJ2-6, with TRBD1 matching 9 bases. CDR3 size: 17 residues. J lost 0 bases, V lost 5 bases, and 5 bases had no gene match. The germline gives CDR1 SGHTA, CDR2 FQGTGA. CDR3 sequence reads: CASSPTGGASGANVLTF. Here the CDR3 DNA reads TGTGCCAGCAGCCCTACAGGGGGCGCCTCTGGGGCCAACGTCCTGACTTTC.

The V gene is TRBV9, the J gene TRBJ2-7; possibly TRBD2 for D (6 bases). Deletions cut 4 bases from V and 2 bases from J, with 19 bases between. The CDR3 totals 16 residues. The germline V gene encodes CDR1 SGDLS and CDR2 YYNGEE. In DNA, the CDR3 is TGTGCCAGCAGCATCAAACTTACTAGCTCTACCTACGAGCAGTACTTC. Its translation: CASSIKLTSSTYEQYF.

This clone has more than one count but fewer than ten. The J gene is TRBJ2-3, the V gene TRBV9; TRBD2 agrees at 8 bases. CDR1 SGDLS and CDR2 YYNGEE come from the germline V gene. The CDR3 loop spans 17 amino acids. The ends lost 2 bases at V and 2 bases at J; junction bases unmatched: 10. The CDR3 nucleotides read TGTGCCAGCAGCGTGCCCCTCGGGGGGGGCAACACAGATACGCAGTATTTT. This codes for CASSVPLGGGNTDTQYF.

The J gene is TRBJ2-1, the V gene TRBV27; 11 bases map to TRBD1. The V segment lost 1 base and the J segment 8 bases; nucleotides outside the gene matches: 7. The CDR3 has 16 residues. CDR1 MNHEY and CDR2 SMNVEV come from the germline V gene (reference sequence). The CDR3 DNA reads as TGTGCCAGCAGTTTATTTGGGACAGGGGGTGGAGATGAGCAGTTCTTC. Protein sequence: CASSLFGTGGGDEQFF.

This chain connects TRBV5-4 to TRBJ2-1; the D is unclear. With 2 bases removed from V and 4 bases from J, the gap between germline ends came to 4 bases. There are 12 residues in the CDR3. Germline V gene lookup returns CDR1 SGHNT and CDR2 YYREEE (reference sequence). The CDR3 DNA sequence: TGTGCCAGCAGCTTACAATACAATGAGCAGTTCTTC. This encodes CASSLQYNEQFF.

The J gene is TRBJ2-7, the V gene TRBV2, with a possible D match to TRBD1 (5 bases). Germline values: CDR1 SNHLY, CDR2 FYNNEI. The CDR3 is 15 amino acids. With 6 bases removed from V and 0 bases from J, the gap between germline ends came to 15 bases. DNA for the CDR3: TGTGCCAGCAGGGATATGACAGCCAGCTCCTACGAGCAGTACTTC. This gives the protein CASRDMTASSYEQYF.

This clone was seen a handful of times. V usage is TRBV28 and J usage is TRBJ1-1; perhaps TRBD1 as D (6 bases). CDR1 is MDHEN and CDR2 is SYDVKM in the germline V gene. V was trimmed by 3 bases and J by 5 bases, leaving 19 bases between them. This CDR3 is 16 amino acids long. The CDR3 DNA follows: TGTGCCAGCAGTTTTCCGGGGGCGGGAGGGAGTACTGAAGCTTTCTTT. This gives the protein CASSFPGAGGSTEAFF.

V usage is TRBV28 and J usage is TRBJ2-5, with D possibly TRBD2 on 6 matching bases. Germline CDR1 and CDR2: MDHEN and SYDVKM. The V end was cut by 10 bases, the J end by 5 bases, with 14 bases between. The CDR3 sequence is 12 residues long. DNA of the CDR3: TGTGCCACTTATAGCGGCGGGGAGACCCAGTACTTC. It yields the protein CATYSGGETQYF.

This clone was recorded only once. The rearrangement joins TRBV5-1 to TRBJ2-3, with TRBD2 identical over 8 bases. From germline, CDR1 is SGHRS and CDR2 YFSETQ. V trimming: 0 bases; J trimming: 2 bases; junction bases outside the gene matches: 2. The CDR3 length is 15 residues. The CDR3 sequence is CASSLASGLTDTQYF. The CDR3 nucleotides are TGCGCCAGCAGCTTGGCTAGCGGGCTCACAGATACGCAGTATTTT. Looking up the rest from reference TRBV5-1 and TRBJ2-3 gives the full variable domain: KAGVTQTPRYLIKTRGQQVTLSCSPISGHRSVSWYQQTPGQGLQFLFEYFSETQRNKGNFPGRFSGRQFSNSRSEMNVSTLELGDSALYLCASSLASGLTDTQYFGPGTRLTVL.

The J gene is TRBJ2-2, the V gene TRBV4-3, with 10 bases matching TRBD2. Germline CDR1 LGHNA, CDR2 YSLEER. V lost 1 base to trimming and J lost 6 bases; unmatched junction nucleotides: 8. This CDR3 is 17 amino acids long. CDR3: CASSQGSVSGRSGELFF. CDR3 DNA sequence: TGCGCCAGCAGCCAAGGGTCAGTTAGCGGGAGGTCCGGGGAGCTGTTTTTT.

This chain joins TRBV11-2 and TRBJ2-7, with a possible D match to TRBD2 (6 bases). V was cut by 0 bases and J by 6 bases, with 9 bases left in between. CDR1 and CDR2 (germline): SGHAT, FQNNGV. CDR3 size: 13 residues. The CDR3 spells CASSLDLAREQYF. The CDR3 bases are TGTGCCAGCAGCTTAGATCTAGCGCGCGAGCAGTACTTC.

The rearrangement links TRBV28 to TRBJ1-1; maybe TRBD1 (6 bases). V lost 5 bases and J lost 0, with 13 bases in between. Germline loops: CDR1 MDHEN, CDR2 SYDVKM. This CDR3 region has 15 residues. The CDR3 sequence is CASSTPDRLNTEAFF. In DNA form, the CDR3 reads TGTGCCAGCAGTACCCCGGACAGATTGAACACTGAAGCTTTCTTT. The full variable domain, its missing parts supplied by reference TRBV28 and TRBJ1-1, is DVKVTQSSRYLVKRTGEKVFLECVQDMDHENMFWYRQDPGLGLRLIYFSYDVKMKEKGDIPEGYSVSREKKERFSLILESASTNQTSMYLCASSTPDRLNTEAFFGQGTRLTVV.

This chain links TRBV18 with TRBJ1-2; 7 bases agree with TRBD1. Per germline, CDR1 KGHSH and CDR2 LQKENI. Trimming at V came to 2 bases and at J to 2 bases, leaving 5 bases not matched to a gene. The CDR3 runs to 15 residues. The CDR3 sequence: CASSPDREANYGYTF. CDR3 DNA sequence: TGTGCCAGCTCACCAGACAGGGAAGCCAACTATGGCTACACCTTC.

This clone was found once. The CDR3, as DNA: TGTGCCAGCAGCTTAGCGCTGTCGGGGAACTCCTACGAGCAGTACTTC. Translation: CASSLALSGNSYEQYF. The rearrangement uses TRBV7-9 and TRBJ2-7; a possible D gene is TRBD2 (5 bases). Per germline, CDR1 SEHNR and CDR2 FQNEAQ (reference sequence). V was clipped by 0 bases and J by 0 bases, with 12 bases between them. The CDR3 is 16 amino acids.

The V call is TRBV5-1, the J call TRBJ2-4, with TRBD2 as a possible D gene (6 bases). The V gene's germline CDR1 is SGHRS and CDR2 YFSETQ. V was shortened by 6 bases and J by 7 bases, with 20 bases between the two germline ends. CDR3 size: 15 residues. CDR3 region: CASTPLSGVGNIQYF. The CDR3 nucleotides read TGCGCCAGCACTCCGCTCTCGGGAGTCGGGAACATTCAGTACTTC.

The chain's CDR3 is CATSRVAGRSGELFF. The CDR3 DNA follows: TGTGCCACCAGCAGAGTAGCGGGAAGGTCCGGGGAGCTGTTTTTT. The rearrangement joins TRBV15 to TRBJ2-2; 8 bases map to TRBD2. The CDR3 totals 15 residues. V shed 1 base and J 6 bases; nucleotides not matched to a gene: 4. Germline lookup yields CDR1 LNHNV and CDR2 YYDKDF (reference sequence).

V gene TRBV11-2 combines with J gene TRBJ1-4, with TRBD1 as a possible D gene (5 bases). The CDR3 loop spans 15 amino acids. V lost 3 bases to trimming and J lost 0 bases, with 8 bases between them. Germline V lookup: CDR1 SGHAT, CDR2 FQNNGV. CDR3 protein: CASSFDSATNEKLFF. Here the CDR3 DNA reads TGTGCCAGCAGCTTCGACAGTGCAACTAATGAAAAACTGTTTTTT.

CDR3 region: CASSPGGYGSGYTF. For the CDR3, the DNA is TGTGCCAGCAGTCCCGGGGGGTACGGGAGCGGCTACACCTTC. The V and J genes are TRBV6-5 and TRBJ1-2, with D tentatively TRBD1 (5 bases). CDR3 size: 14 residues. The V end was cut by 5 bases, the J end by 8 bases, with 18 bases between. From germline, CDR1 is MNHEY and CDR2 SVGAGI.

The chain couples TRBV5-1 to TRBJ2-5; 7 bases align to TRBD2. Germline V CDR1 and CDR2: SGHRS, YFSETQ. The CDR3 length is 14 residues. Trimming cost V 0 bases and J 3 bases; bases outside gene matches: 2. The CDR3 loop reads CASSLVAGEETQYF. The CDR3 nucleotides read TGCGCCAGCAGCTTGGTCGCGGGGGAAGAGACCCAGTACTTC.

The chain uses TRBV11-3 and TRBJ2-3, with 9 bases identical to TRBD2. CDR1 and CDR2 from the germline V gene are SGHNT and YENEEA. CDR3 length equals 16 residues. V dropped 4 bases and J dropped 2; count of bases not matched to a gene: 7. CDR3 loop: CASSYGTSSVTDTQYF. Here the CDR3 DNA reads TGTGCCAGCAGCTACGGGACTAGCTCTGTCACAGATACGCAGTATTTT.

The chain recombines TRBV7-9 with TRBJ2-7, with unresolved D. Between the trimmed V and J ends, which lost 5 bases and 6 bases, there was a span of 11 bases. Per germline, CDR1 SEHNR and CDR2 FQNEAQ (reference sequence). The CDR3 length is 12 residues. The CDR3 sequence: CASSADGREQYF. In DNA, the CDR3 is TGTGCCAGCAGCGCCGATGGGCGCGAGCAGTACTTC.

This clone turned up a few times. This chain uses TRBV27 with TRBJ2-3; D is uncertain. V was shortened by 5 bases and J by 3 bases, with 12 bases between the two germline ends. This CDR3 spans 14 amino acids. CDR1 is MNHEY and CDR2 is SMNVEV in the germline V gene (reference sequence). DNA for the CDR3: TGTGCCAGCAGTGAACTCGGTCGGACAGATACGCAGTATTTT. This codes for CASSELGRTDTQYF.